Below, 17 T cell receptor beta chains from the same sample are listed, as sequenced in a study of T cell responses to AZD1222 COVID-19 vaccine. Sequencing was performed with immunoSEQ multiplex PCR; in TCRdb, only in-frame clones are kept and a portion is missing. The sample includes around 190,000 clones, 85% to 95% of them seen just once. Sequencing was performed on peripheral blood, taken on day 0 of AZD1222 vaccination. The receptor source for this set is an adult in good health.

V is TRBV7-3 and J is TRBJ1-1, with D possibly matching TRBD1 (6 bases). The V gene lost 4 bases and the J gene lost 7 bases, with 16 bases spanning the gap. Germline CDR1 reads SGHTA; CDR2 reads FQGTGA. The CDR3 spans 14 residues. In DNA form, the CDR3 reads TGTGCCAGCAGCTCGAGGGGGTATAGCGGTGAAGCTTTCTTT. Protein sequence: CASSSRGYSGEAFF.

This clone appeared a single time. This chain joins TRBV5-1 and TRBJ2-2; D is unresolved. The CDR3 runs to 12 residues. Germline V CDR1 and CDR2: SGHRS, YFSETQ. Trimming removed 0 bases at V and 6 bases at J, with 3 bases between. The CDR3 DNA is TGCGCCAGCAGCTTGGAGTCCGGGGAGCTGTTTTTT. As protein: CASSLESGELFF.

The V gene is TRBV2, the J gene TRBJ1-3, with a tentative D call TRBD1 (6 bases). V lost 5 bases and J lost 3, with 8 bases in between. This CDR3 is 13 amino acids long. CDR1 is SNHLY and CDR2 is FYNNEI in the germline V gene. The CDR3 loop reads CASSKGDGNTIYF. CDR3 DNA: TGTGCCAGCAGTAAGGGGGATGGAAACACCATATATTTT.

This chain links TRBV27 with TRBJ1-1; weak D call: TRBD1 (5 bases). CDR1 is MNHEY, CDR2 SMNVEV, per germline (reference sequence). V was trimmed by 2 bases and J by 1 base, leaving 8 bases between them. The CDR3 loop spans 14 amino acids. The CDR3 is CASSLADRNTEAFF. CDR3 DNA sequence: TGTGCCAGCAGTTTAGCCGACAGGAACACTGAAGCTTTCTTT.

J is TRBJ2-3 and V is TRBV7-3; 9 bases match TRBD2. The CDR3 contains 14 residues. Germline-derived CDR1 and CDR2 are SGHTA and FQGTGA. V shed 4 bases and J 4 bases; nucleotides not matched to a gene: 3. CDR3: CASSSSGAADTQYF. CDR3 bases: TGTGCCAGCAGCTCTAGCGGGGCGGCAGATACGCAGTATTTT.

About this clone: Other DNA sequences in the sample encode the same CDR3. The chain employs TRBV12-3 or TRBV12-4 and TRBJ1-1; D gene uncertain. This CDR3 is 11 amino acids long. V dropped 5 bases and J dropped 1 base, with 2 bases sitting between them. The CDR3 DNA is TGTGCCAGCAGTAGGAACACTGAAGCTTTCTTT. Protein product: CASSRNTEAFF.

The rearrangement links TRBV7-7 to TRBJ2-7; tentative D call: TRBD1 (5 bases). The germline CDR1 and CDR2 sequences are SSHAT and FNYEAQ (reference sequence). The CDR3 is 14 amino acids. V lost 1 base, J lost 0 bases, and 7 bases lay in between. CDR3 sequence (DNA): TGTGCCAGCAGCTTAGAAACAGGCTCCTACGAGCAGTACTTC. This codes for CASSLETGSYEQYF. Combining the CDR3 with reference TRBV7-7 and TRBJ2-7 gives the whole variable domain GAGVSQSPRYKVTKRGQDVTLRCDPISSHATLYWYQQALGQGPEFLTYFNYEAQPDKSGLPSDRFSAERPEGSISTLTIQRTEQRDSAMYRCASSLETGSYEQYFGPGTRLTVT.

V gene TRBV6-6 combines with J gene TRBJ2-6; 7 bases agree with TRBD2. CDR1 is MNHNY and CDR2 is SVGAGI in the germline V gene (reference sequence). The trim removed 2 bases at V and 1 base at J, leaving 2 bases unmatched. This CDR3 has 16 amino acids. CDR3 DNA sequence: TGTGCCAGCAGTTACGGGGGGGGGTCTGGGGCCAACGTCCTGACTTTC. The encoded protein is CASSYGGGSGANVLTF.

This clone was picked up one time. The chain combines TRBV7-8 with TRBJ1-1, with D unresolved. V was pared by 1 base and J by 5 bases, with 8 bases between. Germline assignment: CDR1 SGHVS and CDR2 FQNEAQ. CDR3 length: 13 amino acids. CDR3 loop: CASSLESGTEAFF. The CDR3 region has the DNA TGTGCCAGCAGCTTAGAGTCTGGGACTGAAGCTTTCTTT.

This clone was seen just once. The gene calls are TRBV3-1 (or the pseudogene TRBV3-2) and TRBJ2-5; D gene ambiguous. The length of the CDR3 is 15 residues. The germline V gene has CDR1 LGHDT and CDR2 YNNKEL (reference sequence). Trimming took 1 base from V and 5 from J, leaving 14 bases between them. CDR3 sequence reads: CASSQAPPARETQYF. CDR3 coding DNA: TGTGCCAGCAGCCAAGCCCCCCCAGCGCGGGAGACCCAGTACTTC.

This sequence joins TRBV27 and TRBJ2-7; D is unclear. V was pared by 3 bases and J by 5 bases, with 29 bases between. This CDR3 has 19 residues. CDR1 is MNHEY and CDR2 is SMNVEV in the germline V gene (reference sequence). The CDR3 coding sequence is TGTGCCAGCAGTTTTCGAGTGCCAGGTGCTTTTCTCCCGCTACACGAGCAGTACTTC. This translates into CASSFRVPGAFLPLHEQYF.

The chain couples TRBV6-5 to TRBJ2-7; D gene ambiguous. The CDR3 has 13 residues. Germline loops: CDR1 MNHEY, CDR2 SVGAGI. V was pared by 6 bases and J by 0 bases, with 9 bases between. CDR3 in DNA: TGTGCCAGCAGAATGGGGTCCTCCTACGAGCAGTACTTC. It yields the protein CASRMGSSYEQYF.

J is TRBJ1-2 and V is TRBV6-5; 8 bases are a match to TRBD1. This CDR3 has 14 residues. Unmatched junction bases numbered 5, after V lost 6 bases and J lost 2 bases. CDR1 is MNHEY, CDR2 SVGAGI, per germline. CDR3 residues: CASRPGTGNYGYTF. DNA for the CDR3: TGTGCCAGCAGGCCCGGGACAGGCAACTATGGCTACACCTTC.

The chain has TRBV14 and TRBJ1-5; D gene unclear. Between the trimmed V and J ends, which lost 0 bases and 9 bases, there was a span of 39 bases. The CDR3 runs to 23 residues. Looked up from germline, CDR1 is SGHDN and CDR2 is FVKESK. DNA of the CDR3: TGTGCCAGCAGCCAAGATAAACGGCTTGCGAGTCTCTGTTGGTTCACTGTGTGGCGGCCCCAGCATTTT. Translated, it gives CASSQDKRLASLCWFTVWRPQHF.

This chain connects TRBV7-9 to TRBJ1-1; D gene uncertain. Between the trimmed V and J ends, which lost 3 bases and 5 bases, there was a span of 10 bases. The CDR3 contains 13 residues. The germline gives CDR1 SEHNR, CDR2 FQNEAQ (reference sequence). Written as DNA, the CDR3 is TGTGCCAGCAGCTTTGGGCCGGAGACTGAAGCTTTCTTT. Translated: CASSFGPETEAFF.

The CDR3 sequence is CSASPQGYNSPLHF. Here the CDR3 DNA reads TGCAGTGCTAGTCCCCAGGGTTATAATTCACCCCTCCACTTT. This chain connects TRBV20-1 to TRBJ1-6, with D maybe TRBD1 (5 bases). V gave up 3 bases and J gave up 4 bases, with 10 bases separating them. Germline CDR1 reads DFQATT; CDR2 reads SNEGSKA (reference sequence). The CDR3 length is 14 residues.

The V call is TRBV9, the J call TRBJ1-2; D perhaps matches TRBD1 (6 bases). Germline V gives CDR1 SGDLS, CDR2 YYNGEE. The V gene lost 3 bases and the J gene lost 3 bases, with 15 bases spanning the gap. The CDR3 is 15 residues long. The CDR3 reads CASSGETGIYYGYTF. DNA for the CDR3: TGTGCCAGCAGCGGAGAGACAGGAATTTACTATGGCTACACCTTC.